The source of this T cell receptor beta chain is a study of CD8 T cells in ankylosing spondylitis. Overall study findings and caveats: Disease-linked clones displayed a CD8+ phenotype and appeared relatively rarely in peripheral blood.

Per the germline V gene, CDR1 is SGHKS and CDR2 is YYEKEE (reference sequence). This CDR3 has 15 residues. After removal of 0 bases from V and 6 bases from J, the junction contained 7 bases not matched to a gene. On this clonotype itself: Its antigen remains unknown.

One entry per CDR3 protein, called by TCRdb with MiXCR from the 5' RACE reads. This repertoire shows just over 350,000 distinct CDR3 sequences, roughly 20% found once; its top ten account for less than 15%. This TCR was recovered from a male donor with ankylosing spondylitis or in good health (not recorded which). The chain is built from TRBV5-5 and TRBJ2-3; 7 bases agree with TRBD1. Sequenced sample: blood, either unsorted or a sorted T cell fraction (not recorded which). CDR3 region: CASSLAEGGGDTQYF. The CDR3 DNA reads as TGTGCCAGCAGCTTGGCAGAAGGGGGCGGTGATACGCAGTATTTT.